The 29 T cell receptor beta chains below come from one sample, sequenced in a study of blood T cell repertoires in COVID-19. Generated by immunoSEQ multiplex PCR, the TCRdb table keeps only in-frame clones and is missing some. Of about 270,000 clones in the sample, 86% were seen once. The sample taken for sequencing was peripheral blood. These receptors were collected from a man aged 35-49 years who had recovered from COVID-19.

The chain is built from TRBV7-9 and TRBJ2-3; TRBD2 aligns across 10 bases. This CDR3 is built from 16 residues. Unmatched junction bases numbered 8, after V lost 6 bases and J lost 2 bases. CDR1 SEHNR and CDR2 FQNEAQ come from the germline V gene (reference sequence). CDR3 in DNA: TGTGCCAGCAGGGGATTAGCGGGGGGCCCCACAGATACGCAGTATTTT. This translates into CASRGLAGGPTDTQYF.

The chain is built from TRBV7-9 and TRBJ2-3; 7 nucleotides line up with TRBD2. The CDR3 length is 16 residues. Unmatched junction bases numbered 11, after V lost 4 bases and J lost 4 bases. Germline V gives CDR1 SEHNR, CDR2 FQNEAQ (reference sequence). In DNA form, the CDR3 reads TGTGCCAGCAGCTCGCCGGCGGAGCTAGCGGCAGATACGCAGTATTTT. It translates to CASSSPAELAADTQYF.

The rearrangement links TRBV27 to TRBJ2-1; 7 nucleotides align to TRBD2. This CDR3 comprises 15 residues. The trim removed 6 bases at V and 5 bases at J, leaving 10 bases unmatched. The germline V gene encodes CDR1 MNHEY and CDR2 SMNVEV (reference sequence). CDR3 residues: CASSYRLAAHNEQFF. The CDR3, as DNA: TGTGCCAGCAGCTACAGGCTAGCGGCCCACAATGAGCAGTTCTTC.

This sequence joins TRBV6-5 and TRBJ2-2; D is unresolved. V gave up 1 base and J gave up 6 bases, with 9 bases separating them. This CDR3 has 14 residues. Germline CDR1 is MNHEY and CDR2 is SVGAGI. CDR3 coding DNA: TGTGCCAGCAGTTACTTCTCTCCCCCCGGGGAGCTGTTTTTT. Protein product: CASSYFSPPGELFF.

The chain has TRBV25-1 and TRBJ1-1; D is possibly TRBD1 (6 bases). The V end lost 6 bases, the J end lost 6 bases, and 23 bases lay between the germline ends. Germline CDR1 is MGHDK and CDR2 is SYGVNS. This CDR3 contains 16 residues. Here the CDR3 DNA reads TGTGCCAGCAGATCTACCCTAGGTGGGGGGGCGTCTGAAGCTTTCTTT. This codes for CASRSTLGGGASEAFF.

The rearrangement links TRBV7-2 to TRBJ2-5, with 10 bases identical to TRBD1. The V and J ends lost 5 bases and 5 bases, in that order; junction bases with no gene match: 8. The CDR3 is made up of 15 amino acids. The V gene's germline CDR1 is SGHTA and CDR2 FQGNSA. The CDR3: CASSPDRGLGETQYF. For the CDR3, the DNA is TGTGCCAGCAGCCCAGACAGGGGGCTGGGGGAGACCCAGTACTTC. Looking up the rest from reference TRBV7-2 and TRBJ2-5 gives the full variable domain: GAGVSQSPSNKVTEKGKDVELRCDPISGHTALYWYRQSLGQGLEFLIYFQGNSAPDKSGLPSDRFSAERTGGSVSTLTIQRTQQEDSAVYLCASSPDRGLGETQYFGPGTRLLVL.

The V gene is TRBV28, the J gene TRBJ1-1; D is uncertain. The germline gives CDR1 MDHEN, CDR2 SYDVKM. The CDR3 spans 11 residues. V was cut by 9 bases and J by 7 bases, with 12 bases left in between. CDR3 amino acids: CASVRIGEAFF. The CDR3 DNA follows: TGTGCCAGTGTCAGGATTGGTGAAGCTTTCTTT. The full variable domain, rest sourced from reference TRBV28 and TRBJ1-1, is DVKVTQSSRYLVKRTGEKVFLECVQDMDHENMFWYRQDPGLGLRLIYFSYDVKMKEKGDIPEGYSVSREKKERFSLILESASTNQTSMYLCASVRIGEAFFGQGTRLTVV.

The CDR3 DNA reads TGTGCCAGTAGTATAGATGGGCGGGGGCTTGAGCAGTTCTTC. It translates to CASSIDGRGLEQFF. The chain joins TRBV19 to TRBJ2-1; D is possibly TRBD2 (7 bases). The V end lost 0 bases, the J end lost 9 bases, and 12 bases lay between the germline ends. Germline CDR1 LNHDA, CDR2 SQIVND (reference sequence). This CDR3 comprises 14 residues.

This clone appeared a single time. The chain combines TRBV15 with TRBJ2-7, with 8 bases fitting TRBD2. The CDR3 totals 14 residues. V shed 8 bases and J 0 bases; nucleotides not matched to a gene: 6. Germline CDR1 is LNHNV and CDR2 is YYDKDF (reference sequence). DNA of the CDR3: TGTGCCACCCAGGCGGGGGGCCACTCCTACGAGCAGTACTTC. This translates into CATQAGGHSYEQYF. The full variable domain, its missing parts supplied by reference TRBV15 and TRBJ2-7, is DAMVIQNPRYQVTQFGKPVTLSCSQTLNHNVMYWYQQKSSQAPKLLFHYYDKDFNNEADTPDNFQSRRPNTSFCFLDIRSPGLGDTAMYLCATQAGGHSYEQYFGPGTRLTVT.

J is TRBJ1-2 and V is TRBV7-2; 7 nucleotides align to TRBD1. V trimming: 1 base; J trimming: 4 bases; junction bases outside the gene matches: 9. The germline V gene encodes CDR1 SGHTA and CDR2 FQGNSA. The CDR3 runs 16 residues. CDR3 coding DNA: TGTGCCAGCAGCTTAGGCAGGGGGAGAATTCTCTATGGCTACACCTTC. It specifies CASSLGRGRILYGYTF.

The chain links TRBV5-8 to TRBJ1-4; a weak D match, TRBD1 (6 bases). V was shortened by 0 bases and J by 3 bases, with 15 bases between the two germline ends. The germline V gene has CDR1 SGHTS and CDR2 YDEGEE. The CDR3 runs 17 residues. The DNA for the CDR3 is TGTGCCAGCAGCTTGGCCAGGGGCTCTGGGGCTAATGAAAAACTGTTTTTT. It yields the protein CASSLARGSGANEKLFF.

V usage is TRBV2 and J usage is TRBJ2-5; D possibly corresponds to TRBD1 (6 bases). The germline V gene has CDR1 SNHLY and CDR2 FYNNEI. The CDR3 is 16 amino acids. Trimming cost V 7 bases and J 4 bases, with 22 bases left between them. CDR3 bases: TGTGCCAGCAAATTGGGCGAGACAGGAGGACGAGAGACCCAGTACTTC. It yields the protein CASKLGETGGRETQYF. Filled out from reference TRBV2 and TRBJ2-5, the complete variable domain reads EPEVTQTPSHQVTQMGQEVILRCVPISNHLYFYWYRQILGQKVEFLVSFYNNEISEKSEIFDDQFSVERPDGSNFTLKIRSTKLEDSAMYFCASKLGETGGRETQYFGPGTRLLVL.

The chain carries TRBV5-4 and TRBJ2-5; 10 bases agree with TRBD1. With 4 bases clipped from V and 5 bases from J, the junction kept 5 bases outside the gene matches. Germline loops: CDR1 SGHNT, CDR2 YYREEE (reference sequence). The CDR3 has 14 amino acids. The CDR3 sequence: CASSGDRGDETQYF. CDR3 nucleotides: TGTGCCAGCAGCGGGGACAGGGGTGATGAGACCCAGTACTTC.

V is TRBV5-1 and J is TRBJ2-5, with D perhaps matching TRBD1 (5 bases). Trimming took off 5 bases at V and 4 bases at J, with 6 bases between the two ends. This CDR3 region has 11 residues. Germline V CDR1 and CDR2: SGHRS, YFSETQ. CDR3 bases: TGCGCCAGCAGAGGGGTAGAGACCCAGTACTTC. It is translated as CASRGVETQYF.

The J gene is TRBJ2-7, the V gene TRBV7-9, with 11 bases aligning to TRBD2. The germline V gene has CDR1 SEHNR and CDR2 FQNEAQ (reference sequence). V was pared by 5 bases and J by 0 bases, with 12 bases of the junction left unmatched. The CDR3 totals 18 residues. CDR3: CASSQRGTSGRSSYEQYF. CDR3 nucleotide sequence: TGTGCCAGCAGCCAACGCGGGACTAGCGGACGCAGCTCCTACGAGCAGTACTTC.

The chain couples TRBV6-5 to TRBJ1-2; 7 bases are shared with TRBD1. The V segment lost 3 bases and the J segment 4 bases; nucleotides outside the gene matches: 5. This CDR3 comprises 14 residues. Germline V gene lookup returns CDR1 MNHEY and CDR2 SVGAGI. DNA of the CDR3: TGTGCCAGCAGTTATCAGGGGGAGAGCTATGGCTACACCTTC. Translating gives CASSYQGESYGYTF.

This chain joins TRBV9 and TRBJ2-7; 10 nucleotides line up with TRBD2. J gave up 5 bases and V 0 bases, and 8 bases lay outside the gene matches. Looked up from germline, CDR1 is SGDLS and CDR2 is YYNGEE. The CDR3 has 16 amino acids. CDR3 protein: CASSVGVAGGGNEQYF. CDR3 nucleotide sequence: TGTGCCAGCAGCGTAGGGGTAGCGGGAGGCGGAAACGAGCAGTACTTC.

This clone was found many times. The gene calls are TRBV13 and TRBJ2-7, with D maybe TRBD1 (6 bases). CDR1 PRHDT and CDR2 FYEKMQ come from the germline V gene (reference sequence). Between the trimmed V and J ends, which lost 4 bases and 1 base, there was a span of 11 bases. CDR3 length: 14 amino acids. In DNA, the CDR3 is TGTGCCAGCAGCTCGAACAGGGTATCCTACGAGCAGTACTTC. This codes for CASSSNRVSYEQYF. Drawing the rest from reference TRBV13 and TRBJ2-7, the complete variable domain is AAGVIQSPRHLIKEKRETATLKCYPIPRHDTVYWYQQGPGQDPQFLISFYEKMQSDKGSIPDRFSAQQFSDYHSELNMSSLELGDSALYFCASSSNRVSYEQYFGPGTRLTVT.

The chain carries TRBV18 and TRBJ2-3; the match to TRBD1 covers 7 bases. J lost 0 bases, V lost 3 bases, and 3 bases had no gene match. CDR3 length: 15 amino acids. Germline V CDR1 and CDR2: KGHSH, LQKENI. The CDR3 loop reads CASSPQGVSTDTQYF. CDR3 sequence (DNA): TGTGCCAGCTCACCGCAGGGGGTAAGCACAGATACGCAGTATTTT. Full variable domain (outside the CDR3, taken from reference TRBV18 and TRBJ2-3): NAGVMQNPRHLVRRRGQEARLRCSPMKGHSHVYWYRQLPEEGLKFMVYLQKENIIDESGMPKERFSAEFPKEGPSILRIQQVVRGDSAAYFCASSPQGVSTDTQYFGPGTRLTVL.

V usage is TRBV3-1 (or the pseudogene TRBV3-2) and J usage is TRBJ2-7; tentative D call: TRBD2 (5 bases). V was cut by 0 bases and J by 7 bases, with 13 bases left in between. This CDR3 is 14 amino acids long. The V gene's germline CDR1 is LGHDT and CDR2 YNNKEL (reference sequence). CDR3 bases: TGTGCCAGCAGCCAAGATCACGGTACGGGAGAGCAGTACTTC. This codes for CASSQDHGTGEQYF.

The chain uses TRBV19 and TRBJ1-1; 8 bases are shared with TRBD1. The CDR3 has 12 amino acids. Germline CDR1 is LNHDA and CDR2 is SQIVND (reference sequence). With V trimmed by 6 bases and J by 7 bases, 4 bases remained unmatched. CDR3 in amino acids: CASSYRGGEAFF. The CDR3 DNA sequence: TGTGCCAGTAGCTACAGGGGGGGTGAAGCTTTCTTT.

The chain uses TRBV5-1 and TRBJ2-3, with 7 nucleotides matching TRBD1. Germline values: CDR1 SGHRS, CDR2 YFSETQ. V shed 0 bases and J 8 bases; nucleotides not matched to a gene: 9. The CDR3 totals 15 residues. The CDR3 is CASSLDTGAVGTQYF. The CDR3 nucleotides read TGCGCCAGCAGCTTGGATACAGGGGCCGTGGGTACGCAGTATTTT.

The rearrangement joins TRBV18 to TRBJ2-1; TRBD2 aligns across 11 bases. This CDR3 region has 16 residues. With 3 bases clipped from V and 5 bases from J, the junction kept 6 bases outside the gene matches. CDR1 KGHSH and CDR2 LQKENI come from the germline V gene. For the CDR3, the DNA is TGTGCCAGCTCACCCGAGGGACTAGCGGAGGACAATGAGCAGTTCTTC. Protein sequence: CASSPEGLAEDNEQFF. The whole variable domain, filled in from reference TRBV18 and TRBJ2-1, reads NAGVMQNPRHLVRRRGQEARLRCSPMKGHSHVYWYRQLPEEGLKFMVYLQKENIIDESGMPKERFSAEFPKEGPSILRIQQVVRGDSAAYFCASSPEGLAEDNEQFFGPGTRLTVL.

The chain links TRBV7-9 to TRBJ1-6; the D gene is possibly TRBD1 (6 bases). The V and J ends lost 5 bases and 8 bases respectively, with 19 bases between them. Germline CDR1 is SEHNR and CDR2 is FQNEAQ (reference sequence). The CDR3 consists of 16 residues. For the CDR3, the DNA is TGTGCCAGCAGCAACCGACAGGATCTGACTTATTCACCCCTCCACTTT. Amino acid sequence: CASSNRQDLTYSPLHF.

This chain's CDR3 is CASSLGLGGNQPQHF. CDR3 in DNA: TGTGCCAGCAGCTTAGGCCTGGGGGGGAATCAGCCCCAGCATTTT. The chain employs TRBV7-2 and TRBJ1-5, with a tentative D call TRBD1 (5 bases). The CDR3 is made up of 15 amino acids. Trimming took 1 base from V and 4 from J, leaving 11 bases between them. Germline V lookup: CDR1 SGHTA, CDR2 FQGNSA.

This chain connects TRBV12-3 or TRBV12-4 to TRBJ2-7; 7 positions match TRBD2. V lost 1 base, J lost 6 bases, and 3 bases stayed unmatched. The CDR3 contains 13 residues. DNA for the CDR3: TGTGCCAGCAGTTTAGGGCTAGCGGTCGAGCAGTACTTC. Translating it yields CASSLGLAVEQYF.

J is TRBJ1-4 and V is TRBV30, with 7 bases fitting TRBD1. The CDR3 has 14 amino acids. Per the germline V gene, CDR1 is GTSNPN and CDR2 is SVGIG (reference sequence). The junction had 5 bases not matched to a gene; V was cut back by 0 bases and J by 7 bases. The CDR3 DNA follows: TGTGCCTGGAGTGTCGGAAAGGGGGCTGAAAAACTGTTTTTT. This sequence encodes CAWSVGKGAEKLFF.

This rearrangement joins TRBV21-1 to TRBJ2-7; the table's D call, TRBD1, was not checked against the DNA. TRBV21-1 is classified as a pseudogene. The CDR3 sequence is 13 residues long. The CDR3 bases are TGTGCCACCGAGGGACAGCCCTCCTACGAGCAGTACTTC. Translation gives CATEGQPSYEQYF.

This sequence joins TRBV5-1 and TRBJ2-1; no clear D gene. Trimming removed 2 bases at V and 4 bases at J, with 7 bases between. From germline, CDR1 is SGHRS and CDR2 YFSETQ. The CDR3 sequence is 13 residues long. Here the CDR3 reads CASSFSYYNEQFF. As DNA, the CDR3 is TGCGCCAGCAGCTTCTCTTATTACAATGAGCAGTTCTTC.